This record covers a single T cell receptor beta chain. This entry comes from a study of shared clonotypes between healthy human individuals. For the study at large: CD4 naive and memory got three plates each, CD8 naive two, CD8 memory one.

CD45RO-negative, CCR7-positively selected cells formed the naive CD8 fraction, excluding terminally differentiated effector memory CD45RA+ cells. The donors, healthy adults who were HIV-negative, had experienced no recent acute infections or vaccinations. This table comes from immunoSEQ multiplex PCR, and its TCRdb copy is limited to in-frame clones, with some not included. Here the sample spans under 2,000,000 clones, around 96% being singletons. Trimming left V 2 bases short and J 5 bases short, with 7 bases between. Germline V lookup: CDR1 WNHNN, CDR2 SYGVQD (reference sequence). This CDR3 is built from 12 residues.

This clonotype was sampled from a man aged 18 to 30 in good health. This chain uses TRBV10-1 with TRBJ2-7, with unresolved D. Specimen: naive CD8+ T cells sorted from blood. The CDR3 loop is CASSEALDEQYF. CDR3 in DNA: TGCGCCAGCAGTGAGGCCCTGGACGAGCAGTACTTC.